The 27 T cell receptor beta chains given below trace back to one sample, sequenced in a study of low-dose radiotherapy and immunotherapy resistance in tumors. First-strand cDNA used TRAV- and TRBV-specific primers, covering alpha and beta chains. Both a constant-region primer and a V-primer adapter served to amplify TCRs across roughly 20 PCR cycles. Each CDR3 protein is one row after TCRdb ran MiXCR on the reads. The sample holds 65,000 to 95,000 distinct CDR3 sequences, 15% to 20% seen once. Stated time point: after trial treatment. Noted treatment: LDRT plus nivolumab, ipilimumab, low-dose cyclophosphamide and aspirin (RACIN trial). This specimen consisted of PBMCs, obtained after low-dose radiotherapy plus immunotherapy. These receptor sequences come from a male donor with prostate cancer.

This clonotype was counted ten times or more. In DNA, the CDR3 is TGTGCCAGCAGTTTAGCGCTAAGAGGGATCCGCCCATTCGTCTCTTCACCCCTCCACTTT. It codes for CASSLALRGIRPFVSSPLHF. This chain links TRBV12-3 or TRBV12-4 with TRBJ1-6; no firm D call. CDR3 length: 20 residues. The V end was cut by 0 bases, the J end by 9 bases, with 27 bases between.

Worth noting for this clonotype: A far larger clone is a single base away, which makes a read error likely. V and J are TRBV28 and TRBJ2-1; D gene uncertain. Germline assignment: CDR1 MDHEN and CDR2 SYDVKM. Trimming took off 5 bases at V and 13 bases at J, with 12 bases between the two ends. The CDR3 is made up of 11 amino acids. CDR3 bases: TGTGCCAGCAGTATCGAAGAGACCCAGTTCTTC. Encoded protein: CASSIEETQFF.

This clonotype was recorded many times. This chain connects TRBV5-8 to TRBJ2-7; unclear D gene. Germline-derived CDR1 and CDR2 are SGHTS and YDEGEE. The V end lost 2 bases, the J end lost 0 bases, and 6 bases lay between the germline ends. The CDR3 extends over 13 amino acids. The CDR3 sequence is CASSFGSSYEQYF. Written as DNA, the CDR3 is TGTGCCAGCAGCTTCGGCAGCTCCTACGAGCAGTACTTC.

This clonotype was picked up many times. This chain joins TRBV3-1 and TRBJ2-5, with D hard to call. The CDR3 is 14 amino acids. The V and J ends lost 1 base and 5 bases respectively, with 11 bases between them. Germline lookup yields CDR1 LGHDT and CDR2 YNNKEL (reference sequence). CDR3 sequence reads: CASSQVQLSETQYF. The CDR3 DNA reads as TGTGCCAGCAGCCAAGTTCAGCTTTCGGAGACCCAGTACTTC.

This clonotype came up many times. The chain links TRBV28 to TRBJ2-1; D is possibly TRBD1 (5 bases). The CDR3 consists of 18 residues. Germline V gives CDR1 MDHEN, CDR2 SYDVKM. With 1 base removed from V and 0 bases from J, the gap between germline ends came to 16 bases. The CDR3 sequence: CASSLSLLSRASYNEQFF. The CDR3 DNA reads TGTGCCAGCAGTTTATCCCTCCTCTCCAGGGCCTCCTACAATGAGCAGTTCTTC. Filled out from reference TRBV28 and TRBJ2-1, the complete variable domain reads DVKVTQSSRYLVKRTGEKVFLECVQDMDHENMFWYRQDPGLGLRLIYFSYDVKMKEKGDIPEGYSVSREKKERFSLILESASTNQTSMYLCASSLSLLSRASYNEQFFGPGTRLTVL.

This clonotype was seen at least ten times. The J gene is TRBJ1-2, the V gene TRBV28; D not resolved. Germline lookup yields CDR1 MDHEN and CDR2 SYDVKM. V lost 1 base and J lost 0, with 6 bases in between. CDR3 length equals 14 residues. CDR3 sequence: CASSLSAANYGYTF. Here the CDR3 DNA reads TGTGCCAGCAGTTTATCGGCAGCTAACTATGGCTACACCTTC.

This clonotype was seen at least ten times. J is TRBJ1-4 and V is TRBV20-1; D is unresolved. The V end was cut by 2 bases, the J end by 0 bases, with 10 bases between. CDR3 length equals 15 residues. The germline V gene encodes CDR1 DFQATT and CDR2 SNEGSKA (reference sequence). CDR3 region: CSARPQRATNEKLFF. CDR3 coding DNA: TGCAGTGCTAGACCCCAGAGAGCAACTAATGAAAAACTGTTTTTT.

Worth noting for this clonotype: A read error likely explains this, since a far larger clone differs by one base. The chain recombines TRBV5-3 with TRBJ1-6, with 7 bases identical to TRBD1. TRBV5-3 is filed as an ORF, its function uncertain. This CDR3 spans 15 amino acids. The V segment lost 9 bases and the J segment 4 bases; nucleotides outside the gene matches: 10. In nucleotides, the CDR3 is TGTGCCAACAGCTTAGACAGGGCTTATAATTCACCCCTCCACTTT. Protein product: CANSLDRAYNSPLHF.

This clonotype was detected ten times or more. The chain recombines TRBV20-1 with TRBJ1-2; tentative D call: TRBD1 (5 bases). The CDR3 is 15 residues long. CDR1 and CDR2 (germline): DFQATT, SNEGSKA (reference sequence). The germline V and J ends were trimmed by 0 bases and 3 bases, with 14 bases remaining between them. CDR3 coding DNA: TGCAGTGCTAGAGAAAGCGGGGCTCGGGACTATGGCTACACCTTC. This gives the protein CSARESGARDYGYTF.

In this sample, this clonotype turned up many times. The CDR3 region is CAISGSYTGELFF. The CDR3 DNA follows: TGTGCCATCAGTGGGTCCTACACCGGGGAGCTGTTTTTT. V usage is TRBV10-3 and J usage is TRBJ2-2; no firm D call. V was pared by 4 bases and J by 3 bases, with 6 bases between. Germline V gives CDR1 ENHRY, CDR2 SYGVKD. This CDR3 contains 13 residues.

This clonotype was detected many times. The chain carries TRBV28 and TRBJ2-7, with unresolved D. From germline, CDR1 is MDHEN and CDR2 SYDVKM. The CDR3 length is 12 residues. V was trimmed by 4 bases and J by 2 bases, leaving 6 bases between them. The CDR3 DNA is TGTGCCAGCAGTTCTGACACCTACGAGCAGTACTTC. Translation gives CASSSDTYEQYF.

This clonotype was observed many times. This chain joins TRBV11-2 and TRBJ2-3; D gene ambiguous. This CDR3 spans 13 amino acids. From germline, CDR1 is SGHAT and CDR2 FQNNGV. Trimming left V 0 bases short and J 1 base short, with 2 bases between. Written as DNA, the CDR3 is TGTGCCAGCAGCTTAGACCGCACAGATACGCAGTATTTT. Its translation is CASSLDRTDTQYF.

This clonotype showed up many times. DNA of the CDR3: TGTGCCAGCAGTTTAGGACAGGGGGCTAGGTACGAGCAGTACTTC. This gives the protein CASSLGQGARYEQYF. The genes are TRBV27 and TRBJ2-7, with TRBD1 identical over 11 bases. CDR1 is MNHEY, CDR2 SMNVEV, per germline (reference sequence). J was trimmed by 4 bases and V by 2 bases; bases with no gene match: 4. This CDR3 has 15 amino acids.

Ten or more counts support this clonotype. The chain carries TRBV14 and TRBJ2-1, with D perhaps TRBD1 (5 bases). The CDR3 length is 16 residues. V was cut by 4 bases and J by 0 bases, with 13 bases left in between. From germline, CDR1 is SGHDN and CDR2 FVKESK. The CDR3 DNA is TGTGCCAGCAGCCGCCAGGGCTCTTCCTCCTACAATGAGCAGTTCTTC. Translation gives CASSRQGSSSYNEQFF.

This clonotype was seen at least ten times. This chain connects TRBV28 to TRBJ2-2; no firm D call. Germline-derived CDR1 and CDR2 are MDHEN and SYDVKM. The CDR3 length is 15 residues. Deletions cut 3 bases from V and 5 bases from J, with 13 bases between. CDR3 DNA sequence: TGTGCCAGCAGTTTTGGGCCAGGAGCAACCGGGGAGCTGTTTTTT. Its translation: CASSFGPGATGELFF.

In this sample, this clonotype turned up many times. The chain uses TRBV6-5 and TRBJ1-1, with D possibly being TRBD1 (5 bases). The CDR3 totals 14 residues. Germline V gene sequence: CDR1 MNHEY, CDR2 SVGAGI. Trimming cost V 6 bases and J 4 bases, with 15 bases left between them. The CDR3 protein is CASSKRVQGTEAFF. CDR3 bases: TGTGCCAGCAGCAAACGGGTTCAGGGCACTGAAGCTTTCTTT.

This clonotype was observed at least ten times. The chain is built from TRBV6-6 and TRBJ2-7, with 13 bases aligning to TRBD2. CDR1 is MNHNY, CDR2 SVGAGI, per germline (reference sequence). The CDR3 extends over 16 amino acids. Unmatched junction bases numbered 7, after V lost 5 bases and J lost 3 bases. This CDR3 reads CASSKRTSGSLYEQYF. CDR3 in DNA: TGTGCCAGCAGTAAACGGACTAGCGGGAGCCTCTACGAGCAGTACTTC.

This clonotype was recorded at least ten times. One junction end does not reproduce the germline sequence, and a read error may be involved. The chain combines TRBV10-3 with TRBJ2-1; D may be TRBD2 (5 bases). The V gene's germline CDR1 is ENHRY and CDR2 SYGVKD. The CDR3 contains 12 residues. The CDR3 DNA follows: TGTGCCATCAGAGAGTCTAGCCATGAGCAGTTCTTC. Translated, it gives CAIRESSHEQFF.

This clonotype was found many times. The genes are TRBV30 and TRBJ2-3; TRBD2 agrees at 8 bases. V was clipped by 0 bases and J by 3 bases; unmatched bases: 5. The CDR3 runs to 15 residues. CDR1 and CDR2 from the germline V gene are GTSNPN and SVGIG (reference sequence). The CDR3 is CAWSVALAGTDTQYF. The CDR3 DNA reads TGTGCCTGGAGTGTAGCGTTAGCGGGAACAGATACGCAGTATTTT.

This clonotype was counted at least ten times. This rearrangement joins TRBV28 to TRBJ1-2; D remains unclear. The CDR3 is 12 amino acids. CDR1 and CDR2 from the germline V gene are MDHEN and SYDVKM. Trimming shortened V by 10 bases and J by 0 bases, and 9 bases separated the two germline ends. The CDR3 loop is CAIGSSNYGYTF. Here the CDR3 DNA reads TGTGCCATTGGGTCCTCTAACTATGGCTACACCTTC.

In regard to this clonotype: Given a far larger clone just one base away, this is likely a sequencing read error. The chain is built from TRBV7-2 and TRBJ2-7; 12 bases agree with TRBD1. V lost 9 bases and J lost 7; bases outside the gene matches: 10. The CDR3 is 14 residues long. CDR1 SGHTA and CDR2 FQGNSA come from the germline V gene. The CDR3 nucleotides read TGTGCCAGTAAGCGGGACAGGGGGCTCTATGAGCAGTACTTC. Its translation is CASKRDRGLYEQYF. The full variable domain, with the rest looked up from reference TRBV7-2 and TRBJ2-7, is GAGVSQSPSNKVTEKGKDVELRCDPISGHTALYWYRQSLGQGLEFLIYFQGNSAPDKSGLPSDRFSAERTGGSVSTLTIQRTQQEDSAVYLCASKRDRGLYEQYFGPGTRLTVT.

This clonotype was recorded at least ten times. This rearrangement joins TRBV7-6 to TRBJ2-1, with 16 bases lining up with TRBD2. J was trimmed by 0 bases and V by 5 bases; bases with no gene match: 7. CDR3 length: 19 amino acids. Per the germline V gene, CDR1 is SGHVS and CDR2 is FNYEAQ. CDR3 region: CASSGGTSGRGGSYNEQFF. The CDR3 nucleotides read TGTGCCAGCAGCGGAGGGACTAGCGGGAGGGGGGGCTCCTACAATGAGCAGTTCTTC.

This clonotype was recorded at least ten times. This chain uses TRBV4-2 with TRBJ2-6, with 7 bases lining up with TRBD2. V trimming: 1 base; J trimming: 0 bases; junction bases outside the gene matches: 6. The CDR3 consists of 18 residues. Germline V gene sequence: CDR1 LGHNA, CDR2 YNFKEQ. Here the CDR3 DNA reads TGTGCCAGCAGCCAAGTCGGGGGGTCTAGCTCTGGGGCCAACGTCCTGACTTTC. Amino acids: CASSQVGGSSSGANVLTF.

The chain combines TRBV30 with TRBJ1-4, with 8 bases lining up with TRBD1. Germline assignment: CDR1 GTSNPN and CDR2 SVGIG (reference sequence). This CDR3 is built from 15 residues. V shed 1 base, J shed 8 bases, and the junction held 9 bases outside the gene matches. DNA for the CDR3: TGTGCCTGGAGTGAAGTTCAGGGGGCGCGGGAAAAACTGTTTTTT. Protein: CAWSEVQGAREKLFF.

On this clonotype itself: This sequence is one base from a far larger clone and is likely a read error. The chain carries TRBV7-2 and TRBJ2-7; TRBD2 matches 16 bases. The CDR3 length is 17 residues. CDR1 and CDR2 from the germline V gene are SGHTA and FQGNSA. J was trimmed by 7 bases and V by 5 bases; bases with no gene match: 11. CDR3 coding DNA: TGTGCCAGCAGCCCGGGGGGACTAGCGGGAGGGTTAAATGAGCAGTACTTC. This translates into CASSPGGLAGGLNEQYF.

This clonotype was detected ten times or more. The V and J genes are TRBV30 and TRBJ1-1; D call uncertain. V was cut by 2 bases and J by 4 bases, with 17 bases left in between. The germline V gene has CDR1 GTSNPN and CDR2 SVGIG (reference sequence). CDR3 length: 15 residues. In DNA, the CDR3 is TGTGCCTGGAGTACCCCGACCCGGTTCTTCACTGAAGCTTTCTTT. This encodes CAWSTPTRFFTEAFF.

The chain is built from TRBV27 and TRBJ2-3; D is ambiguous. CDR1 and CDR2 (germline): MNHEY, SMNVEV (reference sequence). The CDR3 extends over 13 amino acids. V was pared by 5 bases and J by 6 bases, with 12 bases between. CDR3: CASSLMTRDTQYF. In DNA, the CDR3 is TGTGCCAGCAGTCTTATGACCCGGGATACGCAGTATTTT.